This record concerns one TCR beta chain sequence. The antigen is not known. V shed 1 base, J shed 8 bases, and the junction held 13 bases outside the gene matches. Germline-derived CDR1 and CDR2 are LGHNA and YNFKEQ. This CDR3 is built from 17 residues. cDNA carried unique molecular identifiers, and a universal primer site was added by template switching. TCRdb re-analysed the 5' RACE reads in MiXCR, keeping a single row per CDR3 protein. The data show 250,000 or so distinct CDR3 sequences, 9.5% to 15% seen once. These data belong to a study of identical twins. Whole-study results and caveats: Surplus twin overlap in beta out-of-frame sequences was less pronounced. For cord blood, abundant beta clonotypes had fewer insertions, unlike memory repertoires, which showed none.

The data were also submitted as part of a second study, on yellow fever vaccine responses in identical twins. That paper adds: Reportedly, twins' vaccine T cell responses looked partly convergent and partly personalized.

The receptor was derived from a woman aged 18-30 years in good health. The chain combines TRBV4-2 with TRBJ2-1; 8 nucleotides align to TRBD1. Material: memory (CD45RO+) T cells sorted from blood. CDR3 amino acids: CASSQVVGREGQDEQFF. CDR3 in DNA: TGTGCCAGCAGCCAAGTTGTAGGTAGAGAGGGACAGGATGAGCAGTTCTTC.